The 7 T cell receptor beta chains in this list originate from one sample, sequenced in a study of Graves' ophthalmopathy and Graves' hyperthyroidism. The authors amplified TCR beta CDR3 regions from RNA transcripts. Investigators did first-round RT-PCR with HTBI primers, then second-round multiplex PCR. In TCRdb, the multiplex PCR reads were re-called with MiXCR into one record per CDR3 protein. The sample comprises a few hundred thousand distinct CDR3 sequences, under 20% of which are singletons, and roughly an eighth rests with the top ten. The sequenced sample was peripheral blood. All receptors derive from an adult man with Graves' ophthalmopathy.

In this sample, this clonotype turned up many times. This sequence joins TRBV7-8 and TRBJ2-7; 8 positions match TRBD2. Germline V gives CDR1 SGHVS, CDR2 FQNEAQ. The V gene end was trimmed by 5 bases and the J gene end by 4 bases; junction bases not matched to a gene: 7. This CDR3 spans 14 amino acids. The CDR3 is CASSITSGDYEQYF. The CDR3 region has the DNA TGTGCCAGCAGCATCACTAGCGGTGATTACGAGCAGTACTTC.

This clonotype was detected many times. The genes are TRBV27 and TRBJ2-7; 10 nucleotides align to TRBD1. Per germline, CDR1 MNHEY and CDR2 SMNVEV (reference sequence). V was clipped by 5 bases and J by 7 bases; unmatched bases: 14. The CDR3 has 16 amino acids. CDR3 residues: CASSPSPGTGVAEQYF. CDR3 coding DNA: TGTGCCAGCAGTCCGTCCCCCGGGACAGGGGTCGCAGAGCAGTACTTC.

There are many counts of this clonotype. V gene TRBV20-1 combines with J gene TRBJ2-7, with unresolved D. The CDR3 contains 13 residues. The V gene lost 0 bases and the J gene lost 2 bases, with 8 bases spanning the gap. Germline lookup yields CDR1 DFQATT and CDR2 SNEGSKA (reference sequence). DNA of the CDR3: TGCAGTGCTAGAGATCGGACGACCTACGAGCAGTACTTC. This translates into CSARDRTTYEQYF.

The chain joins TRBV6-1 to TRBJ2-7, with 9 bases matching TRBD1. The CDR3 is made up of 16 amino acids. Germline CDR1 and CDR2: MNHNS and SASEGT. Trimming removed 5 bases from V and 4 bases from J; junction bases left unmatched: 12. The CDR3 DNA follows: TGTGCCAGCAGTCTAACCGGGACAGGGAAGCTGTACGAGCAGTACTTC. Amino acids: CASSLTGTGKLYEQYF.

This clonotype showed up many times. The chain is built from TRBV6-1 and TRBJ1-5, with D perhaps matching TRBD1 (5 bases). Trimming cost V 3 bases and J 0 bases, with 9 bases left between them. The V gene's germline CDR1 is MNHNS and CDR2 SASEGT. The CDR3 runs to 15 residues. The CDR3 nucleotides are TGTGCCAGCAGTGATAGGGGTTATAGCAATCAGCCCCAGCATTTT. Protein product: CASSDRGYSNQPQHF.

This clonotype showed up just a few times. This chain joins TRBV19 and TRBJ1-5; the D gene is possibly TRBD1 (6 bases). The V and J ends lost 3 bases and 3 bases respectively, with 18 bases between them. The germline V gene has CDR1 LNHDA and CDR2 SQIVND (reference sequence). The CDR3 is 17 amino acids. CDR3 coding DNA: TGTGCCAGTAGTATGGGTGGGGGCCAATTACACAATCAGCCCCAGCATTTT. Its protein is CASSMGGGQLHNQPQHF.

This clonotype has at least ten counts. The chain is built from TRBV4-1 and TRBJ2-5; tentative D call: TRBD2 (6 bases). Per germline, CDR1 MGHRA and CDR2 YSYEKL. The CDR3 totals 16 residues. The germline V and J ends were trimmed by 4 bases and 2 bases, with 17 bases remaining between them. As DNA, the CDR3 is TGCGCCAGCAGCCCATATCGCCGGGACTTTCAAGAGACCCAGTACTTC. Encoded protein: CASSPYRRDFQETQYF.